What follows describes a single T cell receptor beta chain. Its specificity is unknown. This specimen belongs to a study of STAT5B mutations in CD4+ large granular lymphocyte leukemia. Overall study: Among healthy donors, a particular HLA allele went with more CDR3 'QG' motifs.

Clones were read by immunoSEQ multiplex PCR, and TCRdb kept only the in-frame ones, dropping some. The repertoire consists of about 22,000 clones, with about four fifths occurring once and the leading ten covering around 9.2%. General observations from the study: Compared with healthy controls (2/35), patient top clones favored TRBV06 (8/27).

The CDR3 is made up of 14 amino acids. CDR1 and CDR2 from the germline V gene are SEHNR and FQNEAQ (reference sequence). The V segment lost 5 bases and the J segment 1 base; nucleotides outside the gene matches: 1. Buffy coats from healthy blood donors served as controls. The receptor's source is a human donor in good health. The V call is TRBV7-9, the J call TRBJ2-5; TRBD1 aligns across 10 bases. Material: CD4+ T cells from blood buffy coats. Here the CDR3 DNA reads TGTGCCAGCAGCCGGACAGGGGGCCAAGAGACCCAGTACTTC. It translates to CASSRTGGQETQYF.